Here is one TCR beta chain with its context. The antigen remains undetermined. This sample is drawn from a study of identical twins. Points from the study as a whole: Abundant beta clonotypes from cord blood bore fewer insertions; memory repertoires lacked this pattern. Weaker excess sharing between twins was seen in beta out-of-frame sequences.

cDNA carried unique molecular identifiers, and a universal primer site was added by template switching. TCRdb redid the calling of the 5' RACE reads with MiXCR, one entry per CDR3 protein. The sample has roughly 1.6 million distinct CDR3 sequences, about 32% seen once. Donors were all healthy Caucasians. Trimming removed 4 bases from V and 9 bases from J; junction bases left unmatched: 10. The CDR3 sequence is 16 residues long. In germline, CDR1 is MDHEN, CDR2 SYDVKM. Sequences were obtained from cord blood. The sequence was obtained from a newborn girl in good health. The rearrangement uses TRBV28 and TRBJ2-1; 12 bases line up with TRBD1. CDR3 in amino acids: CASSYLPGQGASEQFF. CDR3 DNA sequence: TGTGCCAGCAGTTATCTCCCGGGACAGGGGGCTAGTGAGCAGTTCTTC.